This entry lists 20 T cell receptor beta chains sequenced from one sample in a study of T cell changes during pregnancy in multiple sclerosis (dated 2019 in TCRdb). The method was the immunoSEQ multiplex PCR assay. This is the immuneACCESS table as TCRdb keeps it, with only in-frame sequences that have V and J called. A part of the clones is gone; compared with another copy, unresolved V genes explain less than half, and the rest is unexplained. The sample table lists around 42,000 clones, over 80% of them with a count of one. The ten largest clones capture over 4% of the sample. This material consisted of peripheral blood, taken in the first trimester of pregnancy. These receptors came from a female donor in good health, enrolled as a control in a pregnancy study.

The CDR3 sequence is CSVPSEDSHYGYTF. DNA for the CDR3: TGCAGCGTCCCCAGTGAGGACAGCCACTATGGCTACACCTTC. The chain recombines TRBV29-1 with TRBJ1-2; D is perhaps TRBD1 (6 bases). The CDR3 has 14 amino acids. Germline CDR1 and CDR2: SQVTM and ANQGSEA. The V and J ends lost 6 bases and 3 bases respectively, with 17 bases between them. The entire variable domain, with the rest obtained from reference TRBV29-1 and TRBJ1-2, is as follows: SAVISQKPSRDICQRGTSLTIQCQVDSQVTMMFWYRQQPGQSLTLIATANQGSEATYESGFVIDKFPISRPNLTFSTLTVSNMSPEDSSIYLCSVPSEDSHYGYTFGSGTRLTVV.

The rearrangement links TRBV7-2 to TRBJ2-1; TRBD1 agrees at 8 bases. V lost 6 bases and J lost 3; bases outside the gene matches: 7. The V gene's germline CDR1 is SGHTA and CDR2 FQGNSA. The CDR3 length is 15 residues. CDR3 in amino acids: CASRPGTGYYNEQFF. For the CDR3, the DNA is TGTGCCAGCAGACCCGGGACAGGATACTACAATGAGCAGTTCTTC.

V gene TRBV7-9 combines with J gene TRBJ2-6; TRBD1 is a possible D gene (5 bases). V dropped 6 bases and J dropped 3 bases, with 18 bases sitting between them. Germline V gives CDR1 SEHNR, CDR2 FQNEAQ (reference sequence). The CDR3 extends over 17 amino acids. The CDR3 nucleotides are TGTGCCAGCAGTGCCGGACAACGTACGCGTGGGGCCAACGTCCTGACTTTC. It yields the protein CASSAGQRTRGANVLTF.

V is TRBV9 and J is TRBJ2-2, with 8 bases identical to TRBD1. The trim removed 4 bases at V and 0 bases at J, leaving 8 bases unmatched. The CDR3 is 17 amino acids. CDR1 and CDR2 (germline): SGDLS, YYNGEE. This chain's CDR3 is CASSFSRTGPNTGELFF. CDR3 in DNA: TGTGCCAGCAGCTTTTCTAGGACAGGGCCGAACACCGGGGAGCTGTTTTTT.

In DNA form, the CDR3 reads TGTGCCAGCAGGCACAGGGGAGATGACAATGAGCAGTTCTTC. Protein product: CASRHRGDDNEQFF. The V and J genes are TRBV2 and TRBJ2-1; TRBD1 aligns across 7 bases. The V segment lost 6 bases and the J segment 5 bases; nucleotides outside the gene matches: 7. Germline CDR1 is SNHLY and CDR2 is FYNNEI. There are 14 residues in the CDR3.

The V and J genes are TRBV6-1 and TRBJ2-7, with D possibly being TRBD1 (5 bases). Germline V lookup: CDR1 MNHNS, CDR2 SASEGT. The CDR3 is made up of 14 amino acids. V gave up 4 bases and J gave up 4 bases, with 14 bases separating them. CDR3 amino acids: CASSGQSPPYEQYF. Here the CDR3 DNA reads TGTGCCAGCAGTGGACAGTCACCCCCTTACGAGCAGTACTTC.

The chain carries TRBV19 and TRBJ1-2; D may be TRBD1 (5 bases). The CDR3 has 17 amino acids. V was trimmed by 6 bases and J by 4 bases, leaving 24 bases between them. Germline lookup yields CDR1 LNHDA and CDR2 SQIVND (reference sequence). CDR3 loop: CASRSEGLGEPGYGYTF. The CDR3 bases are TGTGCCAGTAGGTCGGAGGGACTGGGAGAACCTGGCTATGGCTACACCTTC.

The rearrangement uses TRBV9 and TRBJ2-2, with D perhaps matching TRBD2 (5 bases). Trimming cost V 0 bases and J 2 bases, with 17 bases left between them. The germline V gene has CDR1 SGDLS and CDR2 YYNGEE. The CDR3 covers 18 residues. The CDR3 is CASSVAGGLGVNTGELFF. In DNA form, the CDR3 reads TGTGCCAGCAGCGTAGCTGGCGGATTGGGAGTCAACACCGGGGAGCTGTTTTTT. Together with reference TRBV9 and TRBJ2-2, the CDR3 gives the full variable domain: DSGVTQTPKHLITATGQRVTLRCSPRSGDLSVYWYQQSLDQGLQFLIQYYNGEERAKGNILERFSAQQFPDLHSELNLSSLELGDSALYFCASSVAGGLGVNTGELFFGEGSRLTVL.

This clone occurred once. CDR3 bases: TGTGCCAGCAGCCACGGGGGAAACACCATATATTTT. Amino acids: CASSHGGNTIYF. The gene calls are TRBV7-2 and TRBJ1-3; D gene unclear. This CDR3 is built from 12 residues. The germline V gene has CDR1 SGHTA and CDR2 FQGNSA. V was pared by 5 bases and J by 4 bases, with 6 bases between.

V usage is TRBV7-3 and J usage is TRBJ2-1; 7 bases agree with TRBD1. CDR1 is SGHTA and CDR2 is FQGTGA in the germline V gene. CDR3 length equals 15 residues. The trim removed 5 bases at V and 4 bases at J, leaving 8 bases unmatched. Written as DNA, the CDR3 is TGTGCCAGCAGCACATACCAGACAGGGTACAATGAGCAGTTCTTC. Protein sequence: CASSTYQTGYNEQFF.

Here the CDR3 DNA reads TGTGCCAGCAGCGTAGGACTAGCGGATCACTACGAGCAGTACTTC. It translates to CASSVGLADHYEQYF. J is TRBJ2-7 and V is TRBV9; 9 bases are a match to TRBD2. The length of the CDR3 is 15 residues. In germline, CDR1 is SGDLS, CDR2 YYNGEE. With V trimmed by 0 bases and J by 3 bases, 4 bases remained unmatched.

The chain employs TRBV27 and TRBJ2-2, with TRBD1 identical over 7 bases. This CDR3 contains 15 residues. Per the germline V gene, CDR1 is MNHEY and CDR2 is SMNVEV (reference sequence). Trimming took 4 bases from V and 6 from J; bases not matched to a gene: 8. In DNA, the CDR3 is TGTGCCAGCAGTTCTCGGACAGGCTGGGCCGGGGAGCTGTTTTTT. Translating gives CASSSRTGWAGELFF.

The genes are TRBV9 and TRBJ2-1, with a weak D call TRBD2 (5 bases). The V gene lost 4 bases and the J gene lost 3 bases, with 11 bases spanning the gap. CDR3 length: 14 residues. Germline loops: CDR1 SGDLS, CDR2 YYNGEE. CDR3 amino acids: CASSPRAGYNEQFF. CDR3 nucleotide sequence: TGTGCCAGCAGCCCCCGGGCGGGCTACAATGAGCAGTTCTTC.

This chain joins TRBV30 and TRBJ1-2; 7 bases align to TRBD1. Looked up from germline, CDR1 is GTSNPN and CDR2 is SVGIG (reference sequence). This CDR3 has 16 amino acids. V shed 1 base and J 4 bases; nucleotides not matched to a gene: 12. CDR3 in amino acids: CAWSATRTGIAYGYTF. Here the CDR3 DNA reads TGTGCCTGGAGTGCGACCCGGACAGGAATAGCCTATGGCTACACCTTC.

J is TRBJ2-1 and V is TRBV4-1, with 11 positions matching TRBD2. This CDR3 contains 15 residues. Germline V gene sequence: CDR1 MGHRA, CDR2 YSYEKL. Germline trimming cut 4 bases from V and 4 bases from J; bases unmatched to any gene: 3. The CDR3 here is CASSLPSGGYNEQFF. As DNA, the CDR3 is TGCGCCAGCAGCCTCCCTAGCGGGGGGTACAATGAGCAGTTCTTC.

The genes are TRBV6-6 and TRBJ1-6; 8 nucleotides align to TRBD1. J lost 10 bases, V lost 2 bases, and 7 bases had no gene match. From germline, CDR1 is MNHNY and CDR2 SVGAGI (reference sequence). The CDR3 is 15 amino acids. The CDR3 coding sequence is TGTGCCAGCAGTTACGCAGGGACAGGTCGATCACCCCTCCACTTT. It translates to CASSYAGTGRSPLHF.

This clone occurred once. V usage is TRBV7-9 and J usage is TRBJ2-2; 8 bases match TRBD1. Germline CDR1 and CDR2: SEHNR and FQNEAQ (reference sequence). The CDR3 is 16 amino acids. The ends lost 4 bases at V and 5 bases at J; junction bases unmatched: 9. The CDR3 DNA follows: TGTGCCAGCAGCTGGGGGACAGGAACGGGTACCGGGGAGCTGTTTTTT. Its protein product is CASSWGTGTGTGELFF.

The genes are TRBV19 and TRBJ2-1, with 12 positions matching TRBD2. The CDR3 is made up of 15 amino acids. Looked up from germline, CDR1 is LNHDA and CDR2 is SQIVND (reference sequence). Unmatched junction bases numbered 9, after V lost 5 bases and J lost 10 bases. For the CDR3, the DNA is TGTGCCAGTAGTTCTAGACTAGCGGGGGAAGGCGAGCAGTTCTTC. This encodes CASSSRLAGEGEQFF.

CDR3 sequence: CASSLIYTGELFF. The CDR3 DNA reads TGTGCCAGCAGCTTGATATACACCGGGGAGCTGTTTTTT. The chain carries TRBV5-4 and TRBJ2-2, with D unclear. The CDR3 covers 13 residues. Germline V gene data show CDR1 as SGHNT and CDR2 as YYREEE (reference sequence). Trimming cost V 1 base and J 3 bases, with 4 bases left between them.

The CDR3 sequence is CATSRANQPQHF. Here the CDR3 DNA reads TGTGCCACCAGCCGCGCTAATCAGCCCCAGCATTTT. The chain has TRBV15 and TRBJ1-5; no clear D gene. The CDR3 has 12 residues. V shed 5 bases and J shed 4 bases, with 6 bases lying between them. The V gene's germline CDR1 is LNHNV and CDR2 YYDKDF (reference sequence). Together with reference TRBV15 and TRBJ1-5, the CDR3 gives the full variable domain: DAMVIQNPRYQVTQFGKPVTLSCSQTLNHNVMYWYQQKSSQAPKLLFHYYDKDFNNEADTPDNFQSRRPNTSFCFLDIRSPGLGDTAMYLCATSRANQPQHFGDGTRLSIL.